This TCR beta chain originates from a study of T cells expressing NK-cell markers. General observations from the study: Several of the donors also had these clonotypes leading their CD3+CD56-NKG2C+ fraction.

TCRdb reprocessed the 5' RACE reads and stores each CDR3 protein as one record, lacking DNA. The sample has 500,000 or so distinct CDR3 sequences. Concerning this clonotype itself: Antigen unknown.

The CDR3 is 17 amino acids. CDR1 is SEHNR, CDR2 FQNEAQ, per germline (reference sequence). This receptor was identified in a young man in good health. The sequenced sample was blood T cells: a sorted CD56 or NKG2C T cell subset, CD4+ or CD8+ T cells, or bulk PBMC T cells (not recorded which). The chain carries TRBV7-9 and TRBJ2-1. The CDR3 reads CASSLILTNPLINEQFF.